This passage covers 23 T cell receptor beta chains from one sample sequenced in a study of blood T cells in healthy people across ages. Then a second PCR, running about 6 to 12 cycles, was carried out with a sample-barcoded 5' primer and a J-beta primer mix. TCRdb re-derived calls from the 5' RACE reads in MiXCR, one entry per CDR3 protein. Found here are 1.5 million to 2 million distinct CDR3 sequences, over 25% of them singletons; the top ten hold about 8%. The sequenced sample consisted of blood. All receptors derive from a woman aged 25 to 39 in good health.

The table lists this clonotype with a few counts. The chain has TRBV7-9 and TRBJ2-7; D may be TRBD1 (5 bases). Trimming took off 5 bases at V and 5 bases at J, with 16 bases between the two ends. The CDR3 has 14 residues. The germline gives CDR1 SEHNR, CDR2 FQNEAQ (reference sequence). The CDR3 region has the DNA TGTGCCAGCAGCCGTAGGGTCAGGGCGGACGAGCAGTACTTC. The encoded protein is CASSRRVRADEQYF.

The chain combines TRBV7-3 with TRBJ2-1; 8 nucleotides match TRBD1. CDR3 length: 16 amino acids. Germline CDR1 and CDR2: SGHTA and FQGTGA. With V trimmed by 1 base and J by 4 bases, 6 bases remained unmatched. This CDR3 is CASSLIPRGRYNEQFF. CDR3 nucleotide sequence: TGTGCCAGCAGCTTAATACCCAGGGGGCGATACAATGAGCAGTTCTTC.

This clonotype was picked up a small number of times. This chain uses TRBV7-6 with TRBJ2-7; 13 bases are shared with TRBD2. Per germline, CDR1 SGHVS and CDR2 FNYEAQ. Trimming cost V 5 bases and J 0 bases; bases outside gene matches: 7. The CDR3 consists of 17 residues. The CDR3 DNA reads TGTGCCAGCAGCACCGGGACTAGCGGGACTATCTCCTACGAGCAGTACTTC. It encodes CASSTGTSGTISYEQYF.

The V gene is TRBV11-3, the J gene TRBJ2-1; 13 nucleotides line up with TRBD2. Trimming cost V 1 base and J 13 bases; bases outside gene matches: 13. Germline lookup yields CDR1 SGHNT and CDR2 YENEEA. CDR3 size: 17 residues. The CDR3 protein is CASSLAKTSGGKETQFF. CDR3 sequence (DNA): TGTGCCAGCAGCTTAGCCAAGACTAGCGGGGGGAAAGAGACCCAGTTCTTC.

The V and J genes are TRBV3-1 and TRBJ2-7, with D maybe TRBD2 (6 bases). Germline V CDR1 and CDR2: LGHDT, YNNKEL (reference sequence). V was cut by 3 bases and J by 2 bases, with 17 bases left in between. This CDR3 is built from 16 residues. The CDR3: CASSHLFIGGTYEQYF. The CDR3 nucleotides are TGTGCCAGCAGCCACCTATTCATCGGGGGTACCTACGAGCAGTACTTC.

V usage is TRBV12-3 or TRBV12-4 and J usage is TRBJ2-3; D tentatively reads TRBD1 or TRBD2 (5 bases each). The CDR3 loop spans 18 amino acids. V was pared by 6 bases and J by 7 bases, with 29 bases between. The CDR3 DNA reads as TGTGCCAGCAGGAGGATGGGGTTATCCGGGGCGGTCGTGTATACGCAGTATTTT. Translating gives CASRRMGLSGAVVYTQYF.

V usage is TRBV2 and J usage is TRBJ1-1; possible D gene TRBD1, 5 bases. V dropped 2 bases and J dropped 3 bases, with 22 bases sitting between them. The CDR3 totals 18 residues. Germline CDR1 and CDR2: SNHLY and FYNNEI. The CDR3 DNA is TGTGCCAGCAGTGAACGACGGGCAGGAAGGGGTATGGACACTGAAGCTTTCTTT. Protein sequence: CASSERRAGRGMDTEAFF. The complete variable domain, with remaining parts taken from reference TRBV2 and TRBJ1-1, reads EPEVTQTPSHQVTQMGQEVILRCVPISNHLYFYWYRQILGQKVEFLVSFYNNEISEKSEIFDDQFSVERPDGSNFTLKIRSTKLEDSAMYFCASSERRAGRGMDTEAFFGQGTRLTVV.

The sample holds one count of this clonotype. This chain joins TRBV28 and TRBJ2-1, with 9 bases identical to TRBD2. This CDR3 has 16 amino acids. Germline V gene lookup returns CDR1 MDHEN and CDR2 SYDVKM. Trimming removed 3 bases from V and 13 bases from J; junction bases left unmatched: 16. CDR3 sequence reads: CASSFSAGGLSETQFF. CDR3 bases: TGTGCCAGCAGTTTCTCCGCGGGGGGGCTGTCAGAGACCCAGTTCTTC. Supplemented by reference TRBV28 and TRBJ2-1, the full variable domain reads DVKVTQSSRYLVKRTGEKVFLECVQDMDHENMFWYRQDPGLGLRLIYFSYDVKMKEKGDIPEGYSVSREKKERFSLILESASTNQTSMYLCASSFSAGGLSETQFFGPGTRLTVL.

The chain couples TRBV20-1 to TRBJ1-5, with a possible D match to TRBD1 (6 bases). This CDR3 contains 17 residues. V was pared by 5 bases and J by 4 bases, with 24 bases between. The germline gives CDR1 DFQATT, CDR2 SNEGSKA (reference sequence). CDR3 sequence reads: CSAEDRSSRGSNQPQHF. Here the CDR3 DNA reads TGCAGTGCTGAGGACCGGTCTAGCAGGGGAAGTAATCAGCCCCAGCATTTT.

In regard to this clonotype: Germline and junction disagree at one end, which may indicate a read error. V gene TRBV2 combines with J gene TRBJ1-5; D not resolved. Germline values: CDR1 SNHLY, CDR2 FYNNEI. This CDR3 has 15 amino acids. The CDR3 DNA reads TGTGCCCGCAGTGAAGACACATATAGCAATCAGCCCCAGCATTTT. Its protein is CARSEDTYSNQPQHF.

The chain couples TRBV6-5 to TRBJ2-7; the D call may be TRBD1 or TRBD2 (5 bases each). The CDR3 runs 15 residues. CDR1 MNHEY and CDR2 SVGAGI come from the germline V gene. V shed 2 bases and J shed 3 bases, with 14 bases lying between them. DNA for the CDR3: TGTGCCAGCAGTTACCCGGGGCTGGGTCGCTACGAGCAGTACTTC. Encoded protein: CASSYPGLGRYEQYF.

V gene TRBV12-3 or TRBV12-4 combines with J gene TRBJ2-3, with D unclear. The CDR3 is made up of 12 amino acids. The ends were cut back, 6 bases at V and 3 bases at J, with 7 bases in the middle. The CDR3 DNA is TGTGCCAGCAGGGTAATAACAGATACGCAGTATTTT. This encodes CASRVITDTQYF.

The chain couples TRBV5-6 to TRBJ1-2, with a weak D call TRBD1 (5 bases). The CDR3 spans 15 residues. In germline, CDR1 is SGHDT, CDR2 YYEEEE. Trimming left V 0 bases short and J 5 bases short, with 14 bases between. In DNA, the CDR3 is TGTGCCAGCAGCTTGGGGACAACAAGGTCATATGGCTACACCTTC. Encoded protein: CASSLGTTRSYGYTF.

In this sample, this clonotype turned up a few times. The chain links TRBV29-1 to TRBJ2-1, with 7 bases matching TRBD1. The CDR3 is made up of 14 amino acids. The germline V gene encodes CDR1 SQVTM and CDR2 ANQGSEA. The junction had 15 bases not matched to a gene; V was cut back by 4 bases and J by 12 bases. DNA of the CDR3: TGCAGCGTTGCGGCAGGGGGATTATTTTCGGTGCAGTTCTTC. This translates into CSVAAGGLFSVQFF.

In nucleotides, the CDR3 is TGTGCCAGCAGCTTTAGCGGGGGGGCAGGCAATGAGCAGTACTTC. It translates to CASSFSGGAGNEQYF. The chain is built from TRBV7-2 and TRBJ2-4; 11 bases match TRBD2. V gave up 3 bases and J gave up 13 bases; unmatched junction bases: 11. Germline V gives CDR1 SGHTA, CDR2 FQGNSA. The CDR3 has 15 residues.

This rearrangement joins TRBV12-3 or TRBV12-4 to TRBJ2-1, with D possibly TRBD2 on 6 matching bases. This CDR3 spans 17 amino acids. V was pared by 6 bases and J by 1 base, with 19 bases between. DNA of the CDR3: TGTGCCAGCAGCTGGGAGGCAGCCCGAAGGTCCTACAATGAGCAGTTCTTC. This translates into CASSWEAARRSYNEQFF.

J is TRBJ1-2 and V is TRBV20-1; D ambiguous. V lost 2 bases and J 7 bases, leaving 17 bases between the germline ends. Looked up from germline, CDR1 is DFQATT and CDR2 is SNEGSKA (reference sequence). The CDR3 totals 14 residues. The CDR3 region is CSARNYKASPGYTF. CDR3 nucleotide sequence: TGCAGTGCTAGAAATTACAAGGCCTCCCCTGGCTACACCTTC.

The chain combines TRBV28 with TRBJ1-2, with 9 bases aligning to TRBD1. Trimming removed 6 bases from V and 7 bases from J; junction bases left unmatched: 9. Germline V CDR1 and CDR2: MDHEN, SYDVKM. The CDR3 is 14 residues long. The CDR3: CASRSGTGYSGYTF. In DNA, the CDR3 is TGTGCCAGCAGGTCGGGGACAGGGTACAGTGGCTACACCTTC.

A note on this clonotype: A read error is possible here, since a much larger clone lies one base away. The CDR3 region is CSSTGTIDNSPRHF. The CDR3 DNA reads TGCAGTTCCACCGGGACAATTGATAATTCACCCCGCCACTTT. The J gene is TRBJ1-6, the V gene TRBV20-1, with a tentative D call TRBD1 (6 bases). This CDR3 region has 14 residues. Germline-derived CDR1 and CDR2 are DFQATT and SNEGSKA (reference sequence).

Details on this clonotype: One base away lies a much larger clone, so this may be a sequencing read error. The chain employs TRBV20-1 and TRBJ2-1; 10 nucleotides match TRBD2. This CDR3 has 16 residues. J gave up 5 bases and V 0 bases, and 7 bases lay outside the gene matches. From germline, CDR1 is DFQATT and CDR2 SNEGSKA (reference sequence). In DNA form, the CDR3 reads TGCAGTGCTAGAGATTGGGCTAGCGGGAGAAACAATGAGCAGTTCTTC. It codes for CSARDWASGRNNEQFF.

The DNA for the CDR3 is TGTGCCTGGAGTGTAGGCGGAGCAGTCTACGAGCAGTACTTC. Its translation: CAWSVGGAVYEQYF. The chain carries TRBV30 and TRBJ2-7; D is uncertain. Trimming took off 0 bases at V and 3 bases at J, with 12 bases between the two ends. This CDR3 has 14 amino acids. In germline, CDR1 is GTSNPN, CDR2 SVGIG (reference sequence).

About this clonotype: One base away lies a much larger clone, so this may be a sequencing read error. V gene TRBV5-1 combines with J gene TRBJ2-7; D is perhaps TRBD1 (6 bases). Germline CDR1 and CDR2: SGHRS and YFSETQ. Deletions cut 4 bases from V and 5 bases from J, with 22 bases between. This CDR3 has 16 residues. The CDR3 DNA sequence: TGCGCCAGCAGCAAGGTGACAGGTTCCCTCCCCCACGAGCAGTACTTC. Its translation: CASSKVTGSLPHEQYF.

This clonotype is a singleton in its sample. This sequence may be a read error, since a much larger clone differs from it by one base. The rearrangement uses TRBV5-8 and TRBJ2-7; D unresolved. The J call may be incorrect, as the DNA end agrees better with TRBJ2-4. Germline-derived CDR1 and CDR2 are SGHTS and YDEGEE. The CDR3 contains 16 residues. The CDR3 region is CASSHGNPLAKSIQYF. The CDR3 nucleotides are TGTGCCAGCAGCCACGGAAATCCGTTAGCCAAAAGCATTCAGTACTTC.